The clone carrying this TCR beta chain was observed many times. The target antigen is unknown. The CDR3 end is not reached by the read, which stops 3 residues before it; the germline J gene fills it in. CVID and control samples used equivalent genomic DNA input. Method: immunoSEQ multiplex PCR; TCRdb's copy keeps in-frame clones and lacks some. The sample shows approximately 75,000 clones, none of them appearing just once. This sample is part of a study of T cell clonality in common variable immunodeficiency. Notes on the study in general: Compared with controls, CVID subjects had fewer shared TCRbeta clones. Common variable immunodeficiency TCR beta sequences reportedly had fewer deletions and N-nucleotide insertions. Authors noted CVID clonality's cause needs subpopulation repertoire sequencing.

J lost 1 base, V lost 4 bases, and 4 bases had no gene match. The germline V gene has CDR1 SGHRS and CDR2 YFSETQ. The CDR3 extends over 14 amino acids. Sequencing was done on a sample of peripheral blood mononuclear cells. This sequence originates from a person aged 18 to 75 in good health. The chain combines TRBV5-1 with TRBJ2-7; 8 nucleotides agree with TRBD1. CDR3 DNA, as far as it was read: TGCGCCAGCAGCCTGGACAGGGTTTCCTACGAG. Protein: CASSLDRVSYE. The whole CDR3 reads CASSLDRVSYEQYF.